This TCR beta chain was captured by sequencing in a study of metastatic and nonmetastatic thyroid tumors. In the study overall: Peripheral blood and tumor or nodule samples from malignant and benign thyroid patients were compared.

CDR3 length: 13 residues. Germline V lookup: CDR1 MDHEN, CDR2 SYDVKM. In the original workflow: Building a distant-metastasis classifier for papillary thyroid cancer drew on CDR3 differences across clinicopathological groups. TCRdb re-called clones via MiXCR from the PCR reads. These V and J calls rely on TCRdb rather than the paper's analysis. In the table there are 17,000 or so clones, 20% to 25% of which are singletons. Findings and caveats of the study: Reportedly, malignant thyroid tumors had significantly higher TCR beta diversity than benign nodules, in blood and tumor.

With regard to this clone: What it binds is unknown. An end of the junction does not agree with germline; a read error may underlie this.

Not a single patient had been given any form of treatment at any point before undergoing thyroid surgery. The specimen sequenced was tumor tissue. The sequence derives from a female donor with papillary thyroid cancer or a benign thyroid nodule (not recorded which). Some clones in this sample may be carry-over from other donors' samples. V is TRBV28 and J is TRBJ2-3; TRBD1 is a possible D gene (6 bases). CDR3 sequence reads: CAGSYRVRNTQYF. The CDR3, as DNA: TGTGCCGGCAGTTACAGGGTGCGAAATACGCAGTATTTT. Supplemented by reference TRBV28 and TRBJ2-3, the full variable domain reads DVKVTQSSRYLVKRTGEKVFLECVQDMDHENMFWYRQDPGLGLRLIYFSYDVKMKEKGDIPEGYSVSREKKERFSLILESASTNQTSMYLCAGSYRVRNTQYFGPGTRLTVL.